This record looks at one T cell receptor beta chain sequence and its context. These data belong to a study of cytomegalovirus exposure and HLA in healthy donors. The CDR3 contains 15 residues. Germline V CDR1 and CDR2: SGHTA, FQGNSA. The ends were cut back, 5 bases at V and 2 bases at J, with 13 bases in the middle. The primer mix had 60 Vbeta and 13 Jbeta primers. Method: immunoSEQ multiplex PCR; TCRdb's copy keeps in-frame clones and lacks some. The sample lists 150,000 to 200,000 clones, about four fifths occurring once. What was sequenced was PBMCs. This receptor was taken from a woman aged 18-29 years in good health and CMV-seronegative. The chain combines TRBV7-2 with TRBJ2-1; a weak D match, TRBD2 (6 bases). The CDR3 sequence: CASSRSGPAYNEQFF. The DNA of the CDR3 is TGTGCCAGCAGCCGAAGCGGGCCGGCCTACAATGAGCAGTTCTTC.